This T cell receptor beta chain was captured by sequencing in a study of shared clonotypes between healthy human individuals. The data were produced by immunoSEQ multiplex PCR, yet TCRdb's version contains in-frame clones alone and is incomplete. The table lists about 360,000 clones, around four fifths of them singletons. The V segment lost 2 bases and the J segment 6 bases; nucleotides outside the gene matches: 3. Looked up from germline, CDR1 is MNHEY and CDR2 is SMNVEV (reference sequence). This CDR3 has 13 amino acids. A note on this clone: Its target is unknown.

Broader study findings: Generally, naive subsets came out with larger estimated richness than memory subsets.

The receptor comes from a man aged 25 to 40 in good health. The source material was memory CD4+ T cells sorted from blood. Subset meaning: CD45RA-negative fraction. The chain links TRBV27 to TRBJ1-1, with 7 bases fitting TRBD1. CDR3 DNA: TGTGCCAGCAGTTTAAACAGGGGCTCTGAAGCTTTCTTT. This encodes CASSLNRGSEAFF.